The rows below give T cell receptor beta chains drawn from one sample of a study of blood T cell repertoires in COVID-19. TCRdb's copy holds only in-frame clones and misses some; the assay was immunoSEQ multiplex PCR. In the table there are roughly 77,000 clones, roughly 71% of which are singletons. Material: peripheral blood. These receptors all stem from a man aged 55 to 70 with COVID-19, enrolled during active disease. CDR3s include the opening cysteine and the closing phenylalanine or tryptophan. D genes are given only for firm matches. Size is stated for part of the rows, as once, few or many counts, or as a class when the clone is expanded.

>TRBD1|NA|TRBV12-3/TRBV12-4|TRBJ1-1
TGTGCCAGCAGTACACAGGGGGACACTGAAGCTTTCTTT
CASSTQGDTEAFF
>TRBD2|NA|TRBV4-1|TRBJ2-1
TGCGCCAGCAGCCAAGCCGACGCGGGACTAGCGGGAGCCAATGAGCAGTTCTTC
CASSQADAGLAGANEQFF
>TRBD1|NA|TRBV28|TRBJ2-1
TGTGCCAGCCTAAGACAGGGAATGAGTGAGCAGTTCTTC
CASLRQGMSEQFF
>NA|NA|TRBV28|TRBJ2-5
TGTGCCAGCAGCAAAGACAGACAGACCCACGAGACCCAGTACTTC
CASSKDRQTHETQYF
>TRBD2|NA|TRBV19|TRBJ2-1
TGTGCCAGTACTATCGGGACTAGCGGTTACAATGAGCAGTTCTTC
CASTIGTSGYNEQFF
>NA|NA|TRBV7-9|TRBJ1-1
TGTGCCAGCAGCTTAGCGGGCGTGAACACTGAAGCTTTCTTT
CASSLAGVNTEAFF
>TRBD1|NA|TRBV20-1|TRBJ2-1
TGCAGTGCTAGTCGCGGGACAGGTTTGTTCTTC
CSASRGTGLFF
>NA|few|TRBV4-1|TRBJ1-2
TGCGCCAGCAGCCAACCTCAGGAACGAGGGACTAACTATGGCTACACCTTC
CASSQPQERGTNYGYTF
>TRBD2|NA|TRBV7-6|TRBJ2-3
TGTGCCAGCAGCTTAGGGCCCAGCGGGGGTACAGATACGCAGTATTTT
CASSLGPSGGTDTQYF
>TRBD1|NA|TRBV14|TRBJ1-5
TGTGCCAGCAGCCCCCAGGGGGGCCGGGACCAGCCCCAGCATTTT
CASSPQGGRDQPQHF
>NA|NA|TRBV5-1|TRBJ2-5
TGCGCCAGCAGCCGGCAGGGGATCCAAGAGACCCAGTACTTC
CASSRQGIQETQYF
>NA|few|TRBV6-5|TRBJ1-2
TGTGCCAGCAGTTACTCACCCACCACAGGGTTTGGCTACACCTTC
CASSYSPTTGFGYTF
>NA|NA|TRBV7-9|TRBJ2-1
TGTGCCAGCAGCTTAGAAAGCGAGGATGAGCAGTTCTTC
CASSLESEDEQFF
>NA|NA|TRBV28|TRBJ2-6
TGTGCCAGCAGTTTGATAGTGGGGGCCAACGTCCTGACTTTC
CASSLIVGANVLTF
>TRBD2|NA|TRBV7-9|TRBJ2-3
TGTGCCAGCAGCAAAACGGGGGGATCCCCAGATACGCAGTATTTT
CASSKTGGSPDTQYF
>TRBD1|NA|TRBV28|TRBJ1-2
TGTGCCAGCAGCGAGACAGGGTTAGGATATGGCTACACCTTC
CASSETGLGYGYTF
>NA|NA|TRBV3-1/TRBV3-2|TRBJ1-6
TGTGCCAGCAGCCACCCCAGGAATTCACCCCTCCACTTT
CASSHPRNSPLHF
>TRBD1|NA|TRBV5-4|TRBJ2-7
TGTGCCAGCAGCTTACCGACAGGGAACTACGAGCAGTACTTC
CASSLPTGNYEQYF
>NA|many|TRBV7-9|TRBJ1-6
TGTGCCAGCAGCCCCGACAGAGAAAATTCACCCCTCCACTTT
CASSPDRENSPLHF
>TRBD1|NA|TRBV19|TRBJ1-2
TGTGCCAGTAGTTCAGGACAGGACCTCGGCTTAGCCTATGGCTACACCTTC
CASSSGQDLGLAYGYTF
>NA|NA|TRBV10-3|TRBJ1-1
TGTGCCATCAGTGGGCAGTTGAACACTGAAGCTTTCTTT
CAISGQLNTEAFF
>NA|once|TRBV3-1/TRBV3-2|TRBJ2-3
TGTGCCAGCAGCCAACGGGGTCTCCGGCAGGCATTTAATACGCAGTATTTT
CASSQRGLRQAFNTQYF
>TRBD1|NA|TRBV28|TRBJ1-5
TGTGCCAGCAGTCCCCGGACAGGGGGAGTGCAGCCCCAGCATTTT
CASSPRTGGVQPQHF
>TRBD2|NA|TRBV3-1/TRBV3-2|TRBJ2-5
TGTGCCAGCAGCCAACCGGGACTAGCGGGAGCGGAGACCCAGTACTTC
CASSQPGLAGAETQYF
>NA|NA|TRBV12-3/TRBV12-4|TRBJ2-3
TGTGCCAGCACCCAGAACGGGGCAGATACGCAGTATTTT
CASTQNGADTQYF
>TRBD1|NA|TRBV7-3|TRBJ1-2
TGTGCCAGCAGCTTAACGGGGACAGGGGCCTATGTGGGTGGCTACACCTTC
CASSLTGTGAYVGGYTF
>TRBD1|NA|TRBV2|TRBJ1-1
TGTGCCAGCAGTGTTCAGGGGGAACACACTGAAGCTTTCTTT
CASSVQGEHTEAFF
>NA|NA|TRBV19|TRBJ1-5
TGTGCCAGTAGTATAGTCCTCAGGGGAATGAATCAGCCCCAGCATTTT
CASSIVLRGMNQPQHF
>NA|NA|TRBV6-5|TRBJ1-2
TGTGCCAGCAGTTACCATAGCTCAGGGTCCCATGGCTACACCTTC
CASSYHSSGSHGYTF
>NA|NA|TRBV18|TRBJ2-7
TGTGCCAGCTCTCCGTTGACTGGCGCTGCCTACGAGCAGTACTTC
CASSPLTGAAYEQYF
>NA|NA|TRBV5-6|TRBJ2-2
TGTGCCAGCAGCTTCCGAGGGTTCACCGGGGAGCTGTTTTTT
CASSFRGFTGELFF
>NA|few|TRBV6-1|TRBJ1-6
TGTGCCAGCAGTGAAGCTCCGAGTTCACCCCTCCACTTT
CASSEAPSSPLHF
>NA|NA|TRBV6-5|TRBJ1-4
TGTGCCAGCAAAGGGGGGGGAAAACTGTTTTTT
CASKGGGKLFF
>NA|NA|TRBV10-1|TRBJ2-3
TGCGCCAGCAGTGATTCGGACTACACAGATACGCAGTATTTT
CASSDSDYTDTQYF
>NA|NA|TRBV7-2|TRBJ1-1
TGTGCCAGCAGCCCCGTCGGGGTGGCGGGCACTGAAGCTTTCTTT
CASSPVGVAGTEAFF
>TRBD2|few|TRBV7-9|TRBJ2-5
TGTGCCAGCAGCTTTGCCGGGAGCGGGGGTGCAGAGACCCAGTACTTC
CASSFAGSGGAETQYF
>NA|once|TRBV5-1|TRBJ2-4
TGCGCCAGCAGCTTGACCAGCGCTCAAAACATTCAGTACTTC
CASSLTSAQNIQYF
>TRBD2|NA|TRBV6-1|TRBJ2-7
TGTGCCAGCAGTGCCAGGCTAGCGGGCCCCCGATCCTACGAGCAGTACTTC
CASSARLAGPRSYEQYF
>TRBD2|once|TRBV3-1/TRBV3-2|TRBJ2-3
TGTGCCAGCAGCCTAGCGGGGCTTGGGTCAGATACGCAGTATTTT
CASSLAGLGSDTQYF
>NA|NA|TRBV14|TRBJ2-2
TGTGCCAGCAGCCAATACGGTTTGGGCCCGAACACCGGGGAGCTGTTTTTT
CASSQYGLGPNTGELFF
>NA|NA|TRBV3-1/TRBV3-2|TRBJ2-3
TGTGCCAGCAGCCAAGATAGGGGAGATACGCAGTATTTT
CASSQDRGDTQYF
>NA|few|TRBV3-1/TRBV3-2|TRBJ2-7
TGTGCCAGCAGCCAATCCTACAGCCACGAGCAGTACTTC
CASSQSYSHEQYF
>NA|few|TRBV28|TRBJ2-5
TGTGCCAGTGTTACGAGGAGGGAAGAGACCCAGTACTTC
CASVTRREETQYF
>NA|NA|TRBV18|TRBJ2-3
TGTGCCAGCTCACCTGGTCCTGGGAGGACAGATACGCAGTATTTT
CASSPGPGRTDTQYF